The clone carrying this T cell receptor (beta chain) was detected ten times or more. The data derive from a study of neurological immune-mediated disorders. Synthesis of cDNA was accomplished via 5'RACE employing 10-nucleotide random UMIs. TCRdb re-analysed the 5' RACE reads in MiXCR, keeping a single row per CDR3 protein. The sample includes around 40,000 distinct CDR3 sequences, around 7% of them seen just once. V was trimmed by 2 bases and J by 5 bases, leaving 16 bases between them. CDR1 is SQVTM and CDR2 is ANQGSEA in the germline V gene. The CDR3 is 14 residues long. Healthy controls consisted of blood bank volunteers in Maryland, USA.

The V and J genes are TRBV29-1 and TRBJ2-7; D is possibly TRBD1 (7 bases). This TCR was recovered from a man aged 50 or older in good health. Specimen: CD4+ T cells from blood. CDR3 nucleotides: TGCAGCGTTGAAATAAGGACCAGGGGGGACGAGCAGTACTTC. Amino acids: CSVEIRTRGDEQYF.